This is a list of T cell receptor beta chains from one sample in a study of blood T cell repertoires in COVID-19. Sequenced by immunoSEQ multiplex PCR; TCRdb stores in-frame clones only, minus some. The sample includes a few hundred thousand clones, 80% to 90% of them seen just once. The sample taken for sequencing was peripheral blood. All receptors derive from a woman aged 25 to 45 with active or convalescent COVID-19. Each CDR3 is given with its conserved first and last residue. The D gene is left open where the match is weak. Size tells how often a clone was seen (once, few, many) or the class of an expanded clone, and some rows leave it out.

CDR3 DNA	CDR3 protein	D gene	CDR3 length	clone size	J gene	V gene
TGTGCCAGCAGCACTCCGCGGGGCACAGGGGCGGCTCCAAGCGTAGCTTTCTTT	CASSTPRGTGAAPSVAFF	TRBD1	18	-	TRBJ1-1	TRBV7-9
TGTGCCAGCAGTTACTATGGGGCCGGAGCAAATCAGCCCCAGCATTTT	CASSYYGAGANQPQHF	-	16	-	TRBJ1-5	TRBV6-6
TGTGCCTGGAGCCCGATAAGTACAGGAAATTCACCCCTCCACTTT	CAWSPISTGNSPLHF	-	15	-	TRBJ1-6	TRBV30
TGTGCCAGCAGTTATTACAGCACTGAAGCTTTCTTT	CASSYYSTEAFF	-	12	-	TRBJ1-1	TRBV6-2/TRBV6-3
TGTGCCAGCAGCCAAACAGGGTACTCAGGAGACGAGCAGTACTTC	CASSQTGYSGDEQYF	-	15	once	TRBJ2-7	TRBV3-1/TRBV3-2
TGTGCCAGCAGCCTTTCGGGGGGCCGGGGCAATGAGCAGTTCTTC	CASSLSGGRGNEQFF	-	15	-	TRBJ2-1	TRBV14
TGTGCCAGCAGCTTGGGGGGCGGGGGTGAGCAGTACTTC	CASSLGGGGEQYF	TRBD2	13	-	TRBJ2-7	TRBV5-4
TGTGCCAGCAGGGGGACAGGGTTTGGGTATGGCTACACCTTC	CASRGTGFGYGYTF	TRBD1	14	-	TRBJ1-2	TRBV2
TGTGCCAGCAGTTTCAGCAGGGGAATGAACACTGAAGCTTTCTTT	CASSFSRGMNTEAFF	-	15	-	TRBJ1-1	TRBV27
TGTGCCAGCAGCTTAGGTGGGGGGAAGACCATATATAATTCACCCCTCCACTTT	CASSLGGGKTIYNSPLHF	-	18	-	TRBJ1-6	TRBV7-2
TGTGCCAGTAGTATCAGTTATAGGGGGCAGAGGTCACCCCTCCACTTT	CASSISYRGQRSPLHF	TRBD1	16	-	TRBJ1-6	TRBV19
TGCGCCAGCAGCTTGTCGCGGAATCAGCCCCAGCATTTT	CASSLSRNQPQHF	-	13	-	TRBJ1-5	TRBV5-1
TGTGCCAGCAGACTGACAGGGCGGAATTCACCCCTCCACTTT	CASRLTGRNSPLHF	TRBD1	14	few	TRBJ1-6	TRBV7-2
TGTGCCAGCAGCTTGGGGGAGGAATCCTATAATTCACCCCTCCACTTT	CASSLGEESYNSPLHF	-	16	once	TRBJ1-6	TRBV7-3
TGCGCCATCTCCCTTCCTACGGACAGGGAGGGAGAAAAACTGTTTTTT	CAISLPTDREGEKLFF	TRBD1	16	once	TRBJ1-4	TRBV10-1
TGTGCCAGCGGGCATCGCCTAACCTACGAGCAGTACTTC	CASGHRLTYEQYF	-	13	-	TRBJ2-7	TRBV6-5
TGTGCCAGCAGCCCCCCGGACAGGCGGGTCCCAGCTTTCTTT	CASSPPDRRVPAFF	TRBD1	14	-	TRBJ1-1	TRBV6-2/TRBV6-3
TGTGCCAGCAGTGACTCTGAGCGGGGGAGCACAGATACGCAGTATTTT	CASSDSERGSTDTQYF	TRBD2	16	few	TRBJ2-3	TRBV6-4
TGTGCCAGCAGCTCAGTGGGACAGGGGGTCGGGAATACGCAGTATTTT	CASSSVGQGVGNTQYF	TRBD1	16	-	TRBJ2-3	TRBV7-9
TGTGCCATCAGTGGGACAGGGGGTGGTCTCGAGCAGTACTTC	CAISGTGGGLEQYF	TRBD1	14	-	TRBJ2-7	TRBV10-3
TGTGCCAGCAGCTTAGGGGGGCGGGAGCAGTTCTTC	CASSLGGREQFF	-	12	-	TRBJ2-1	TRBV11-2
TGCGCCAGCAGCTACTTGGCGGGGAGCACAGATACGCAGTATTTT	CASSYLAGSTDTQYF	-	15	-	TRBJ2-3	TRBV4-1
TGTGCCACCAGTGTAGGCCGAGGCACTGAAGCTTTCTTT	CATSVGRGTEAFF	-	13	once	TRBJ1-1	TRBV24-1
TGTGCCAGCAACTCAGGGCTCGCGCATGGCTACACCTTC	CASNSGLAHGYTF	-	13	-	TRBJ1-2	TRBV12-3/TRBV12-4
TGTGCCATCAGTGAAAGGGGCACTGGCTACACCTTC	CAISERGTGYTF	-	12	-	TRBJ1-2	TRBV10-3
TGTGCCATCAGCGGAAGCGCAGATACGCAGTATTTT	CAISGSADTQYF	-	12	-	TRBJ2-3	TRBV10-3
TGTGCCAGCAGTCCCCCCGGGACAGTATTCGATGAAGCTTTCTTT	CASSPPGTVFDEAFF	TRBD1	15	-	TRBJ1-1	TRBV28
TGTGCCAGCAGTGAACCGGGGGAGCAGTTCTTC	CASSEPGEQFF	-	11	once	TRBJ2-1	TRBV2
TGTGCCAGCAGCCACGGGAGAAAATTTCCCTATGAGCAGTTCTTC	CASSHGRKFPYEQFF	-	15	once	TRBJ2-1	TRBV14
TGTGCCAGCAGTTTACAGGGATCCACCGGGGAGCTGTTTTTT	CASSLQGSTGELFF	-	14	-	TRBJ2-2	TRBV6-5
TGTGCCAGCAGGGGACAGGGGAGCAATCAGCCCCAGCATTTT	CASRGQGSNQPQHF	TRBD1	14	-	TRBJ1-5	TRBV2
TGTGCCAGCAGCCTGGGACTAGCGGGGGGAGACAATGAGCAGTTCTTC	CASSLGLAGGDNEQFF	TRBD2	16	once	TRBJ2-1	TRBV5-4
TGTGCCAGCAATGGTCCCCACGGGACTGAAGCTTTCTTT	CASNGPHGTEAFF	-	13	once	TRBJ1-1	TRBV28
TGTGCCAGCAGTTCAACAGGGGGCGTCACTGAAGCTTTCTTT	CASSSTGGVTEAFF	TRBD1	14	-	TRBJ1-1	TRBV6-2/TRBV6-3
TGTGCCAGCAGTTCACGCCCGGGGGACTACAATGAGCAGTTCTTC	CASSSRPGDYNEQFF	-	15	-	TRBJ2-1	TRBV27
TGTGCCACCAGCACCGGACAGGGGAACACTGAAGCTTTCTTT	CATSTGQGNTEAFF	TRBD1	14	-	TRBJ1-1	TRBV15